A selection of T cell receptor beta chains follows, all from one sample in a study of cytomegalovirus exposure and HLA in healthy donors. Repertoires were generated with immunoSEQ multiplex PCR, while TCRdb's copy carries only in-frame clones and drops some. The data show 150,000 to 200,000 clones, about 77% seen once. The specimen sequenced was PBMCs. The receptors shown here come from a man aged 18 to 35 in good health and CMV-seropositive. Both conserved end residues are part of each CDR3. The D gene is left open where the match is weak. Clone sizes are given selectively: once, few, many, or a class where the clone is expanded.

d_gene,j_gene,abundance,v_gene,CDR3nt,CDR3aa
-,TRBJ1-5,-,TRBV5-6,TGTGCCAGCAGCTCAGGGCGCAGCAATCAGCCCCAGCATTTT,CASSSGRSNQPQHF
-,TRBJ1-5,-,TRBV7-2,TGTGCCAGCAGCCGACAGGATCAGCCCCAGCATTTT,CASSRQDQPQHF
TRBD2,TRBJ2-3,-,TRBV29-1,TGCAGCGTTGAAGCTCGGCTAGCGGATGATACGCAGTATTTT,CSVEARLADDTQYF
-,TRBJ2-7,-,TRBV7-6,TGTGCCAGCAGCCTGGGGGCATACGAGCAGTACTTC,CASSLGAYEQYF
TRBD1,TRBJ1-5,few,TRBV7-9,TGTGCCAGCAGCCCTGACAGGGTCAATCAGCCCCAGCATTTT,CASSPDRVNQPQHF
TRBD1,TRBJ2-7,-,TRBV14,TGTGCCAGCAGCGAAGGGACAGGCCGGCCCTACGAGCAGTACTTC,CASSEGTGRPYEQYF
-,TRBJ2-1,-,TRBV27,TGTGCCAGCAGTGGGGGCCACTCCTTCTCCTACAATGAGCAGTTCTTC,CASSGGHSFSYNEQFF
-,TRBJ1-2,-,TRBV6-5,TGTGCCAGCAGTAAAGGGGATGGCTACACCTTC,CASSKGDGYTF
TRBD1,TRBJ2-1,-,TRBV19,TGTGCCAGTAGTTCCCGGGACAGGGACCACAATGAGCAGTTCTTC,CASSSRDRDHNEQFF
TRBD1,TRBJ1-1,few,TRBV5-4,TGTGCCAGCAGCGACCGGGACAGGGATACTGAAGCTTTCTTT,CASSDRDRDTEAFF
TRBD2,TRBJ2-2,-,TRBV4-2,TGTGCCAGCAGCCCTTCAAGCGGTGGGTGGGGGGGTGACACCGGGGAGCTGTTTTTT,CASSPSSGGWGGDTGELFF
TRBD1,TRBJ2-7,-,TRBV5-5,TGTGCCAGCACCCCGAGGGACAGGGGTCACTACGAGCAGTACTTC,CASTPRDRGHYEQYF
-,TRBJ2-6,-,TRBV5-1,TGCGCCAGCAGCTTTTACTCTGGGGCCAACGTCCTGACTTTC,CASSFYSGANVLTF
TRBD1,TRBJ2-3,-,TRBV25-1,TGTGCCAGCAGTGACCCGGGACAGCCAGATACGCAGTATTTT,CASSDPGQPDTQYF
-,TRBJ1-1,-,TRBV29-1,TGCAGCGTTGAAGATAGGGGTAACACTGAAGCTTTCTTT,CSVEDRGNTEAFF
-,TRBJ1-4,-,TRBV19,TGTGCCAGTAGTACGCCCGGGGGGGGACTGGATGAAAAACTGTTTTTT,CASSTPGGGLDEKLFF
-,TRBJ1-1,-,TRBV19,TGTGCCAGTAGGCAAGGGTCTGCGGGCACTGAAGCTTTCTTT,CASRQGSAGTEAFF
TRBD1,TRBJ2-7,-,TRBV4-1,TGCGCCAGCAGCCAAGATCCCGGGACAGGAAACTCCTACGAGCAGTACTTC,CASSQDPGTGNSYEQYF
-,TRBJ2-4,-,TRBV27,TGTGCCAGCAGTCGGTCTCTAGCCTCAATGGGGAACATTCAGTACTTC,CASSRSLASMGNIQYF
TRBD2,TRBJ2-1,-,TRBV19,TGTGCCAGTAGTATGTGGGTAGCGGGAGGGAATGAGCAGTTCTTC,CASSMWVAGGNEQFF
-,TRBJ1-5,-,TRBV6-1,TGTGCCAGCAGTGTTGTTGAGACCCAGCATTTT,CASSVVETQHF
-,TRBJ1-5,-,TRBV18,TGTGCCAGCTCAGAATCAGGGTTACCCCAGCATTTT,CASSESGLPQHF
TRBD1,TRBJ1-4,once,TRBV13,TGTGCCAGCAGCTCTGGGCCCGACGGACAGGGCCATCGGGGTGGCAGTGAAAAACTGTTTTTT,CASSSGPDGQGHRGGSEKLFF
-,TRBJ2-2,-,TRBV7-2,TGTGCCAGCGCCCCTGAGGGGAACACCGGGGAGCTGTTTTTT,CASAPEGNTGELFF
-,TRBJ2-6,-,TRBV27,TGTGCCAGCAGTTTATCCCTGACAGGACTCAACGTCCTGACTTTC,CASSLSLTGLNVLTF
-,TRBJ2-2,-,TRBV11-2,TGTGCCAGCAGCCTGACTAGTGGGGGGACGAACACCGGGGAGCTGTTTTTT,CASSLTSGGTNTGELFF
-,TRBJ2-3,-,TRBV14,TGTGCCAGTTCCCCAGGGGTAACGCAGTATTTT,CASSPGVTQYF
TRBD1,TRBJ1-5,-,TRBV28,TGTGCCAGTTCAGGGGGCGGTCAGCCCCAGCATTTT,CASSGGGQPQHF
TRBD1,TRBJ2-5,once,TRBV2,TGTGCCAGCAACCGACAGGGTCTCCAAGAGACCCAGTACTTC,CASNRQGLQETQYF
-,TRBJ2-7,-,TRBV27,TGTGCCAGCAGTTATGGACTACAGTGGGAGCAGTACTTC,CASSYGLQWEQYF
-,TRBJ1-1,-,TRBV7-3,TGTGCCAGCAGCCCCTCCGGGGGCACTGAAGCTTTCTTT,CASSPSGGTEAFF
-,TRBJ2-3,-,TRBV7-8,TGTGCCAGCAGCTTCACATTCGCAGATACGCAGTATTTT,CASSFTFADTQYF
TRBD2,TRBJ2-7,-,TRBV15,TGTGCCACCAGCAGAGGCACTTGGGGTAGCGGGAGCTACGAGCAGTACTTC,CATSRGTWGSGSYEQYF
-,TRBJ2-7,-,TRBV19,TGTGCCAGTAGTACCGGGAGCGGTGACTACGAGCAGTACTTC,CASSTGSGDYEQYF
-,TRBJ1-2,-,TRBV10-2,TGCGCCAGCAGTGAGCGAACAGCCTATGGCTACACCTTC,CASSERTAYGYTF
-,TRBJ2-7,few,TRBV27,TGTGCCAGCAGTAGAACAGGGACAACCACCTACGAGCAGTACTTC,CASSRTGTTTYEQYF
-,TRBJ1-1,-,TRBV7-9,TGTGCCAGCAGCTTAAACAGCTACACTGAAGCTTTCTTT,CASSLNSYTEAFF
-,TRBJ2-7,once,TRBV10-3,TGTGCCATCAGCGAACAGGGCTCCTACGAGCAGTACTTC,CAISEQGSYEQYF
-,TRBJ2-7,-,TRBV6-6,TGTGCCAGCAGAGGGGGATCGACCTACGAGCAGTACTTC,CASRGGSTYEQYF
TRBD2,TRBJ2-7,-,TRBV4-2,TGTGCCAGCGGGGGGGTGGGTGGAGCGAGCTCCTACGAGCAGTACTTC,CASGGVGGASSYEQYF
-,TRBJ1-1,-,TRBV28,TGTGCCAGCAGGATGACAGGCACCGGCACTGAAGCTTTCTTT,CASRMTGTGTEAFF
-,TRBJ1-1,once,TRBV29-1,TGCAGCGCCCAATCTTTTGCGTCGGGTTGGGGCGAAGCTTTCTTT,CSAQSFASGWGEAFF
TRBD2,TRBJ2-1,-,TRBV28,TGTGCCAGCAGCTCGTTCCGACTAGCGGAGCGTCTCAATGAGCAGTTCTTC,CASSSFRLAERLNEQFF
TRBD2,TRBJ2-7,-,TRBV27,TGTGCCAGCAGTCTTTCCCTAGCGGGAGTATCCTACGAGCAGTACTTC,CASSLSLAGVSYEQYF
TRBD2,TRBJ2-1,-,TRBV7-2,TGTGCCAGCAGCCACCTCCAGCGGGGGTACAATGAGCAGTTCTTC,CASSHLQRGYNEQFF
-,TRBJ2-1,few,TRBV6-4,TGTGCCAGCAGTGCCGTAACTAGAGATGAGCAGTTCTTC,CASSAVTRDEQFF
TRBD1,TRBJ1-2,-,TRBV27,TGTGCCAGCAGTTTACCAGGGGGCTATGGCTACACCTTC,CASSLPGGYGYTF
-,TRBJ2-7,-,TRBV16,TGTGCCAGCAGCCAATCGTTCGGGAACGAGCAGTACTTC,CASSQSFGNEQYF
-,TRBJ1-1,-,TRBV6-5,TGTGCCAGCAGAACGGGGGGACGGTTGAACACTGAAGCTTTCTTT,CASRTGGRLNTEAFF
-,TRBJ2-1,-,TRBV4-1,TGCGCCAGCAGCCTCGGATCAACTATGTACAATGAGCAGTTCTTC,CASSLGSTMYNEQFF
TRBD1,TRBJ1-5,few,TRBV2,TGTGCCAGCAGTCCGGGACAGATTAGCAATCAGCCCCAGCATTTT,CASSPGQISNQPQHF
-,TRBJ2-3,once,TRBV10-1,TGCGCCAGCAGCGCGACAGAAGACACAGATACGCAGTATTTT,CASSATEDTDTQYF
-,TRBJ1-5,-,TRBV19,TGTGCCAGTAGTATAGGGGGCTCTAACCGGTACAATCAGCCCCAGCATTTT,CASSIGGSNRYNQPQHF
TRBD1,TRBJ1-1,-,TRBV4-1,TGCGCCAGCAGCCAAAAGACAGGGAGTATAGCTGAAGCTTTCTTT,CASSQKTGSIAEAFF